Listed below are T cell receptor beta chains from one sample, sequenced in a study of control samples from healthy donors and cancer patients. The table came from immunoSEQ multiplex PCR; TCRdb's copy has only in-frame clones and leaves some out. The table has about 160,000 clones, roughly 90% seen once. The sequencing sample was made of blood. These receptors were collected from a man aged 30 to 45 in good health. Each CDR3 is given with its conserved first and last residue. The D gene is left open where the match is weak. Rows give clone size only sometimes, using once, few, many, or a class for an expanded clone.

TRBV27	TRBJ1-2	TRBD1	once	TGTGCCAGCAGTCCTTCGGGACAGTCGCTATACCCCTTCTATGGCTACACCTTC	CASSPSGQSLYPFYGYTF
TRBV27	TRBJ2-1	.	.	TGTGCCAGCAGTTTAGGCCAGGGTGAGGGTGAGCAGTTCTTC	CASSLGQGEGEQFF
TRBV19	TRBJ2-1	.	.	TGTGCCACAAACGAGGGGATCTACAATGAGCAGTTCTTC	CATNEGIYNEQFF
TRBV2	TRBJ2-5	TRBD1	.	TGTGCCACCGGACAGGAGGAGACCCAGTACTTC	CATGQEETQYF
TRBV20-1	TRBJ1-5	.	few	TGCAGTGCTAGAGATAGAAGAGCCCAGCATTTT	CSARDRRAQHF
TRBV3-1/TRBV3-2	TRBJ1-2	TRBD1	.	TGTGCCAGCAGCCATGCAGGACAGGGAATCGGCTACACCTTC	CASSHAGQGIGYTF
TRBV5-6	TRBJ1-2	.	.	TGTGCCAGCAGCCCGGACAGTAACTATGGCTACACCTTC	CASSPDSNYGYTF
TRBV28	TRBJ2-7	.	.	TGTGCCAGCAGTCCAGTCTTAGGAGTCTACGAGCAGTACTTC	CASSPVLGVYEQYF
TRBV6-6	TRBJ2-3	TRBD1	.	TGTGCCAGCAGTCCCGACAGGGGGCTTACAGATACGCAGTATTTT	CASSPDRGLTDTQYF
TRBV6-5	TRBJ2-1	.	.	TGTGCCAGCTCACCTTCGAGCTCCTACAATGAGCAGTTCTTC	CASSPSSSYNEQFF
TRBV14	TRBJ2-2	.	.	TGTGCCAGCAGCCCTCAGAACACCGGGGAGCTGTTTTTT	CASSPQNTGELFF
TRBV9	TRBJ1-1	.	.	TGTGCCAGCAGCCCAGGTCGGGGAGGAGAAGCTTTCTTT	CASSPGRGGEAFF
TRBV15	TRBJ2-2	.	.	TGTGCCACCAGCAGAGCGGCTGGGATAGCGGACACCGGGGAGCTGTTTTTT	CATSRAAGIADTGELFF
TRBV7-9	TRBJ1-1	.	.	TGTGCCAGCAGCGGTAGCTCGGGGCGGGCTGAAGCTTTCTTT	CASSGSSGRAEAFF
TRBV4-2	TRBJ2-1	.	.	TGTGCCAGCAGCCTCCCGAGTGGGGGGAGCTCCTACAATGAGCAGTTCTTC	CASSLPSGGSSYNEQFF
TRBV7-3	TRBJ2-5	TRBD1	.	TGTGCCAGCAGCCTCGGCAGGGGGTCTCAAGAGACCCAGTACTTC	CASSLGRGSQETQYF
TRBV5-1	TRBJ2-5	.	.	TGCGCCAGCAGCTTGGATGAGACCCAGTACTTC	CASSLDETQYF
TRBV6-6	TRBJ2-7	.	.	TGTGCCAGCAGTTACTCACAGGGACCCGGCGAGCAGTACTTC	CASSYSQGPGEQYF
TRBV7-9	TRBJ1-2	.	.	TGTGCCAGCATTCGGGACCTTAACTATGGCTACACCTTC	CASIRDLNYGYTF
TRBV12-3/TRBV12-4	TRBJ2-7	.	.	TGTGCCAGCAGAACAGGGTACGAGCAGTACTTC	CASRTGYEQYF
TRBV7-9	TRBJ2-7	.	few	TGTGCCAGCAGCCCGAGCCCCGCCGAGCAGTACTTC	CASSPSPAEQYF
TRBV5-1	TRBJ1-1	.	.	TGCGCCAGCAGCTTGCCCGGAACTGAAGCTTTCTTT	CASSLPGTEAFF